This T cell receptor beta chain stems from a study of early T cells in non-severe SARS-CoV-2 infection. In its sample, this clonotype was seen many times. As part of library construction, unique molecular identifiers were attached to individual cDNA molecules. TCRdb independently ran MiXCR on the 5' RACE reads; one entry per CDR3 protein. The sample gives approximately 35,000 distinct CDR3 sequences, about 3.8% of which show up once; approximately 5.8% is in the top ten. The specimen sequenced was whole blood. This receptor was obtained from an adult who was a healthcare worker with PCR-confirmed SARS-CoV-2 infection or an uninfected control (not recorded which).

The CDR3 sequence: CASGGLAGGTDTQYF. CDR3 bases: TGTGCCAGCGGGGGACTAGCGGGAGGGACAGATACGCAGTATTTT. This rearrangement joins TRBV7-9 to TRBJ2-3, with 16 bases fitting TRBD2. Per the germline V gene, CDR1 is SEHNR and CDR2 is FQNEAQ (reference sequence). V dropped 8 bases and J dropped 3; count of bases not matched to a gene: 2. The CDR3 runs to 15 residues.